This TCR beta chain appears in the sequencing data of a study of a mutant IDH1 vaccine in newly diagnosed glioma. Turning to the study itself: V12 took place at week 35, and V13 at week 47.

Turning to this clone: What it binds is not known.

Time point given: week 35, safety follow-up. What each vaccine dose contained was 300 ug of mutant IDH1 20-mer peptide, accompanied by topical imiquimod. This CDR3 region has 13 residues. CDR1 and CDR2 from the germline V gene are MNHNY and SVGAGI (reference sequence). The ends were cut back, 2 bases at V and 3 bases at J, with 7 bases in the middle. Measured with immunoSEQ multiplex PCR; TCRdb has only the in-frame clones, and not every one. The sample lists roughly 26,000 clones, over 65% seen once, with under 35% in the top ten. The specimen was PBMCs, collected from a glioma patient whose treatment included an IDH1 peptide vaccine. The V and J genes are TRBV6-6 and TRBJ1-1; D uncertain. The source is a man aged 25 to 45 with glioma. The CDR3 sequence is CASSYEGDTEAFF. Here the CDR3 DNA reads TGTGCCAGCAGTTACGAAGGTGACACTGAAGCTTTCTTT.